This T cell receptor beta chain stems from a study of spatial heterogeneity in lung cancer. For the study at large: Detection consistently yielded more beta chains than alpha chains.

The study, taken as a whole, reports: Counts of expanded alpha and beta TCRs within tumors tracked the tumor nonsynonymous mutation count.

Every molecule of TCR cDNA had its own unique molecular identifier. TCRdb re-called the 5' RACE reads with MiXCR, one entry per CDR3 protein. The top ten hold about 10% of the sample, which has about 5,900 distinct CDR3 sequences, about 16% seen once. V gave up 3 bases and J gave up 1 base, with 13 bases separating them. Germline V gene sequence: CDR1 SGDLS, CDR2 YYNGEE. The CDR3 runs 15 residues. This clonotype was seen only a few times. Antigen specificity is unknown. Because the library targeted alpha chains, this beta chain is an off-target read whose size means little. Indicated time point: sample taken at primary tumor resection. Sequencing covered unsorted whole RNA taken from tumor, nontumor lung or frozen PBMC.

The V and J genes are TRBV9 and TRBJ1-1; D is ambiguous. The sequence was obtained from a male donor with early-stage non-small cell lung cancer. The specimen comprised lung tumor tissue, sampled at surgery. CDR3 loop: CASSADTGSNTEAFF. CDR3 nucleotides: TGTGCCAGCAGCGCCGACACCGGCTCGAACACTGAAGCTTTCTTT.